The present TCR beta chain was sequenced within a study of cytomegalovirus exposure and HLA in healthy donors. CDR1 and CDR2 (germline): SGHDN, FVKESK. Trimming shortened V by 4 bases and J by 6 bases, and 12 bases separated the two germline ends. The length of the CDR3 is 13 residues. Unrecorded immune exposure was likely among donors, who were nominally healthy when sampled. PCR involved 60 Vbeta and 13 Jbeta primers. This table comes from immunoSEQ multiplex PCR, and its TCRdb copy is limited to in-frame clones, with some not included. Reported are 35,000 to 50,000 clones; the ten largest clones contain around 7.4%.

The J gene is TRBJ2-5, the V gene TRBV14; tentatively, D is TRBD2 (5 bases). This TCR derives from a male donor in good health and CMV-seronegative. Source material: PBMCs. In DNA form, the CDR3 reads TGTGCCAGCAGCCCACTAGGAATTCAGACCCAGTACTTC. Its protein is CASSPLGIQTQYF.